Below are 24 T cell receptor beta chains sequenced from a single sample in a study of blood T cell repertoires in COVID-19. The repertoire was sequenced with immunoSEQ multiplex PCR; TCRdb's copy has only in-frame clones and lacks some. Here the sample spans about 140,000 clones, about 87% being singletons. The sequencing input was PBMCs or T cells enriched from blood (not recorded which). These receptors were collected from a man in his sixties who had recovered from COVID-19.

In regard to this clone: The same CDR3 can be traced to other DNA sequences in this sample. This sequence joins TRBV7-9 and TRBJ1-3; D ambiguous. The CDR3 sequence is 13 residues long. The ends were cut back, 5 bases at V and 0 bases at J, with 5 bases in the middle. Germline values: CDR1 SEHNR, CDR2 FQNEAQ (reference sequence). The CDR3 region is CASSPNSGNTIYF. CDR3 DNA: TGTGCCAGCAGCCCCAACTCTGGAAACACCATATATTTT.

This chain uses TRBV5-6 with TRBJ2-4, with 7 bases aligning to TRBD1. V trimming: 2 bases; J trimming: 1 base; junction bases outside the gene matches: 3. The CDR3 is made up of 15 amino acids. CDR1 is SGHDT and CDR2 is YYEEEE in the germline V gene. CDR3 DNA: TGTGCCAGCAGCTTTACAGGGGTGGCCAAAAACATTCAGTACTTC. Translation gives CASSFTGVAKNIQYF.

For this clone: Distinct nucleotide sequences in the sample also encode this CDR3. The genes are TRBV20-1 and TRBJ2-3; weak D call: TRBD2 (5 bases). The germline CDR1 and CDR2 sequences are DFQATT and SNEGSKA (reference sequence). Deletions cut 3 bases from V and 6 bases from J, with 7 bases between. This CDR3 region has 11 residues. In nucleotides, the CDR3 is TGCAGTGCTAGGGCGGGTGATACGCAGTATTTT. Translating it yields CSARAGDTQYF.

DNA for the CDR3: TGTGCCAGCAGTTCAGCCGGGACAGGGATAGAGCAGCCCCAGCATTTT. Its translation: CASSSAGTGIEQPQHF. The chain has TRBV6-2 or TRBV6-3 and TRBJ1-5, with 9 nucleotides matching TRBD1. With V trimmed by 4 bases and J by 7 bases, 11 bases remained unmatched. This CDR3 region has 16 residues. Germline CDR1 reads MNHEY; CDR2 reads SVGEGT.

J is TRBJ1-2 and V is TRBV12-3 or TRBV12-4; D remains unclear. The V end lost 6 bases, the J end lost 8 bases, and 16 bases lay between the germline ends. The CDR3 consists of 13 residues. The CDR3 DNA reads TGTGCCAGCAGATCCGGAACATCGGGGGGCTACACCTTC. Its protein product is CASRSGTSGGYTF.

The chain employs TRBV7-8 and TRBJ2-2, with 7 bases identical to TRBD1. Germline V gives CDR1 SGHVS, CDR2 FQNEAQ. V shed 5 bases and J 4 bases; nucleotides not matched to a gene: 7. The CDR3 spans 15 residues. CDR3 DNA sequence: TGTGCCAGCAGCCCTCGACAGGGAGTCACCGGGGAGCTGTTTTTT. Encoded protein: CASSPRQGVTGELFF.

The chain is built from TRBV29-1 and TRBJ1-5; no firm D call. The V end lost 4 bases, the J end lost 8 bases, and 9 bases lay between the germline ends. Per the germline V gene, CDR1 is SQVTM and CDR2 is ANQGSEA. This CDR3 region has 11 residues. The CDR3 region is CSVGHPEPQHF. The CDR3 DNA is TGCAGCGTTGGCCACCCAGAGCCCCAGCATTTT.

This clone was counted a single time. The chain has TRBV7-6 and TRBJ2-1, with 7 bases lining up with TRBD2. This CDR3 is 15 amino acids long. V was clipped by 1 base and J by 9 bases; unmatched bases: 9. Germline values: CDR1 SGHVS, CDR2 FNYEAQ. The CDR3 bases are TGTGCCAGCAGCTTAGATCGCGGGGGTCGAGGTGAGCAGTTCTTC. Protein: CASSLDRGGRGEQFF.

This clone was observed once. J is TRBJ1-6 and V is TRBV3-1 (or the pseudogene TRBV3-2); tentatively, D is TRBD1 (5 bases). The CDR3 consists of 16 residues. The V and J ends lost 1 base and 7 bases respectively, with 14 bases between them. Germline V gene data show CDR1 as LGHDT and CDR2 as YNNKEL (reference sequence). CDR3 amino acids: CASSQGARVRNSPLHF. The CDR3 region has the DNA TGTGCCAGCAGCCAAGGGGCCAGGGTGCGGAATTCACCCCTCCACTTT.

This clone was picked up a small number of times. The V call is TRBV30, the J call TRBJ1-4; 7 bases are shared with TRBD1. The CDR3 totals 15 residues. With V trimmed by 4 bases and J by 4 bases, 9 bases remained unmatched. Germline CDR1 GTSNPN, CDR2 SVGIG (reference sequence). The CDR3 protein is CAWTAWTGDNEKLFF. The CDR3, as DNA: TGTGCCTGGACGGCCTGGACAGGAGATAATGAAAAACTGTTTTTT.

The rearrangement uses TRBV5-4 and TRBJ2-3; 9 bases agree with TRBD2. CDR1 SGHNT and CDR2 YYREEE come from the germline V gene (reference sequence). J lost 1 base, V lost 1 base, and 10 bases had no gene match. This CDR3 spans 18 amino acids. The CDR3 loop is CASSLLGGGGTRTDTQYF. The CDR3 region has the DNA TGTGCCAGCAGCTTGTTAGGCGGGGGGGGAACACGCACAGATACGCAGTATTTT. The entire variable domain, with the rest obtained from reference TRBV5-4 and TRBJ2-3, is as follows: ETGVTQSPTHLIKTRGQQVTLRCSSQSGHNTVSWYQQALGQGPQFIFQYYREEENGRGNFPPRFSGLQFPNYSSELNVNALELDDSALYLCASSLLGGGGTRTDTQYFGPGTRLTVL.

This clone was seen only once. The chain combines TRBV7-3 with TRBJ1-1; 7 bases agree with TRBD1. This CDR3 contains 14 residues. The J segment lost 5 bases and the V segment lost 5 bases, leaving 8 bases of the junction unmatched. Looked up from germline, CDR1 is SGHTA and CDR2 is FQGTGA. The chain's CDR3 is CASSTLGGITEAFF. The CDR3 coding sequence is TGTGCCAGCAGCACATTAGGGGGCATAACTGAAGCTTTCTTT.

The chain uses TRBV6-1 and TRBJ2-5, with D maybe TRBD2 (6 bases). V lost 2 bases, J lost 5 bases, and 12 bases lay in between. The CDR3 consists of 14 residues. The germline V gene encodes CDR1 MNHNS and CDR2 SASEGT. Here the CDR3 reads CASSERGRGETQYF. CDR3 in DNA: TGTGCCAGCAGTGAAAGAGGGCGGGGTGAGACCCAGTACTTC.

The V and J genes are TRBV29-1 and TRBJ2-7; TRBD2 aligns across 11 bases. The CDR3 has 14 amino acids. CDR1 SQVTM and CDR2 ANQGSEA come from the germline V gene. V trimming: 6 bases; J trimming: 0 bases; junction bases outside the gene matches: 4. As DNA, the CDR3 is TGCAGCGTGGTGGGACTAGCGGCCTCCTACGAGCAGTACTTC. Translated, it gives CSVVGLAASYEQYF.

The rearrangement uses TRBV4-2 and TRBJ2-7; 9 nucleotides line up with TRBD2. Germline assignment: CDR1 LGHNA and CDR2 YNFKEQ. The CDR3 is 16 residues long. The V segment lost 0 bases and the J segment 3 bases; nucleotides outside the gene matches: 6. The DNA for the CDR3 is TGTGCCAGCAGCCAAGAGGCTAGCGGGGCCCTCTACGAGCAGTACTTC. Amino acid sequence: CASSQEASGALYEQYF.

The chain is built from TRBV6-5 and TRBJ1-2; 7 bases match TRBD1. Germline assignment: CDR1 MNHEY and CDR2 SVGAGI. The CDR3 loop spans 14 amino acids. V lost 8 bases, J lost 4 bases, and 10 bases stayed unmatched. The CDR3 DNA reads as TGTGCCAGCGGACCGACGGGACAGATCTATGGCTACACCTTC. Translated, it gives CASGPTGQIYGYTF.

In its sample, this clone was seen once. The CDR3 spells CASSLRTDTGEKLFF. CDR3 in DNA: TGTGCCAGCAGCCTTAGGACAGACACCGGTGAAAAACTGTTTTTT. The chain carries TRBV7-8 and TRBJ1-4; perhaps TRBD1 as D (6 bases). Germline assignment: CDR1 SGHVS and CDR2 FQNEAQ. The CDR3 totals 15 residues. Trimming took off 5 bases at V and 7 bases at J, with 17 bases between the two ends. Complete variable domain (other parts from reference TRBV7-8 and TRBJ1-4): GAGVSQSPRYKVAKRGQDVALRCDPISGHVSLFWYQQALGQGPEFLTYFQNEAQLDKSGLPSDRFFAERPEGSVSTLKIQRTQQEDSAVYLCASSLRTDTGEKLFFGSGTQLSVL.

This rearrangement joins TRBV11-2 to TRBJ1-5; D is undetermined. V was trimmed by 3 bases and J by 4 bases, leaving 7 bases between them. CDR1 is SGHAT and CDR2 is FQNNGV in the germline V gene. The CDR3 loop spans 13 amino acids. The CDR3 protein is CASSLGENQPQHF. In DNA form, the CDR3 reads TGTGCCAGCAGCTTGGGAGAAAATCAGCCCCAGCATTTT. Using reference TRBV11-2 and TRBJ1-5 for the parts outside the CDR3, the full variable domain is EAGVAQSPRYKIIEKRQSVAFWCNPISGHATLYWYQQILGQGPKLLIQFQNNGVVDDSQLPKDRFSAERLKGVDSTLKIQPAKLEDSAVYLCASSLGENQPQHFGDGTRLSIL.

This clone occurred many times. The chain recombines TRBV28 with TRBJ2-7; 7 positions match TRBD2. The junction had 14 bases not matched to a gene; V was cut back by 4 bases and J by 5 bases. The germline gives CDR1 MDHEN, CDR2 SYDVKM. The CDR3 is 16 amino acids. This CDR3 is CASSSRLGGDHHEQYF. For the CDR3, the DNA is TGTGCCAGCAGTTCCCGGTTGGGGGGGGATCACCACGAGCAGTACTTC.

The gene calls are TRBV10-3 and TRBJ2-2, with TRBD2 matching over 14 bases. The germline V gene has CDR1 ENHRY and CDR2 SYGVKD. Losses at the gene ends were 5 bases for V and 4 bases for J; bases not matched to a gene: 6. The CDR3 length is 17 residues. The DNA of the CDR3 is TGTGCCATCAGTAAGACTAGCGGGAGGGGAGGCACCGGGGAGCTGTTTTTT. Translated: CAISKTSGRGGTGELFF.

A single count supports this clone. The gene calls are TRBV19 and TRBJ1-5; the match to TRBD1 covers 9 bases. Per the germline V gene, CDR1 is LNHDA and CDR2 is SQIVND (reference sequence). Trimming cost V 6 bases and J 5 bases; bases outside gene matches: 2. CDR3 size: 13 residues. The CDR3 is CASRRTGDQPQHF. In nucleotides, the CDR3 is TGTGCCAGTAGGAGGACAGGGGATCAGCCCCAGCATTTT.

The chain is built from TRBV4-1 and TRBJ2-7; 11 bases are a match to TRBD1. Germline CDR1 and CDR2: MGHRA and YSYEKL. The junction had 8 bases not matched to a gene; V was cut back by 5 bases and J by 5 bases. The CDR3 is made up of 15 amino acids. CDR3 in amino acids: CASSKRDRGGHEQYF. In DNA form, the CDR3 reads TGCGCCAGCAGCAAACGGGACAGGGGGGGCCACGAGCAGTACTTC.

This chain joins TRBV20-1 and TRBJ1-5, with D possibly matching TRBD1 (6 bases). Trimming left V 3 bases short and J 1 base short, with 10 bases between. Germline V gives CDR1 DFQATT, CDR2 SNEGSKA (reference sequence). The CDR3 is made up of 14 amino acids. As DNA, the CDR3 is TGCAGTGCTAGTAACAGGGAGAGCAATCAGCCCCAGCATTTT. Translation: CSASNRESNQPQHF.

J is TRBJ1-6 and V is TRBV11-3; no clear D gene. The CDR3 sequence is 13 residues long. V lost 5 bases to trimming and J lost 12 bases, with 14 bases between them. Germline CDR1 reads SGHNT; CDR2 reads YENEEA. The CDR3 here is CASSTGLSGPLHF. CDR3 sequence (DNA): TGTGCCAGCAGCACCGGCCTTTCGGGACCCCTCCACTTT.